The T cell receptor (beta chain) described here comes from a study of T cell repertoires in cytomegalovirus infection. The overall study: The authors used CMV epitopes that were HLA-C-restricted (recently identified) and HLA-B-restricted (well studied). Signatures in public TCR beta sequences pointed to both CMV infection and matching HLA type. Study results and caveats: Cumulative public TCR beta family frequency identified carriers of CMV plus the relevant HLA.

The CDR3 covers 16 residues. Germline-derived CDR1 and CDR2 are KGHDR and SFDVKD. The V end lost 3 bases, the J end lost 6 bases, and 17 bases lay between the germline ends. Each CDR3 protein is one row after TCRdb ran MiXCR on the reads. The sample consists of 300,000 to 400,000 distinct CDR3 sequences, 20% to 25% of them appearing once. This clonotype has just a few counts. Its matching antigen is unknown. Sequencing used cultured PBMCs, obtained from culture after CMV antigen stimulation. This TCR came from a human donor in good health (CMV status not recorded). Some clones in this sample may be carry-over from other donors' samples. The chain joins TRBV24-1 to TRBJ2-1; D is perhaps TRBD1 (6 bases). In DNA, the CDR3 is TGTGCCACCAGTGATAGGGGGAAGGACAGCTTCAATGAGCAGTTCTTC. Amino acids: CATSDRGKDSFNEQFF.